These 4 T cell receptor beta chains came from one sample sequenced in a study of T cell responses to AZD1222 COVID-19 vaccine. TCRdb's copy holds only in-frame clones and misses some; the assay was immunoSEQ multiplex PCR. Counted here are over 75,000 clones, 75% to 90% occurring once; the ten biggest clones make up roughly 31%. The specimen comprised peripheral blood, sampled on day 0 of AZD1222 vaccination. The origin of the receptors is an adult in good health.

The J gene is TRBJ2-7, the V gene TRBV19, with 11 bases aligning to TRBD1. The CDR3 has 13 residues. The J segment lost 13 bases and the V segment lost 5 bases, leaving 10 bases of the junction unmatched. Germline loops: CDR1 LNHDA, CDR2 SQIVND (reference sequence). CDR3 nucleotides: TGTGCCAGTAGTCCCGGGACAGGGGGGGTTCGTTACTTC. Amino acid sequence: CASSPGTGGVRYF. Using reference TRBV19 and TRBJ2-7 for the parts outside the CDR3, the full variable domain is DGGITQSPKYLFRKEGQNVTLSCEQNLNHDAMYWYRQDPGQGLRLIYYSQIVNDFQKGDIAEGYSVSREKKESFPLTVTSAQKNPTAFYLCASSPGTGGVRYFGPGTRLTVT.

The chain combines TRBV6-6 with TRBJ2-5; 8 bases fit TRBD1. The CDR3 has 14 residues. V shed 0 bases, J shed 7 bases, and the junction held 4 bases outside the gene matches. The germline CDR1 and CDR2 sequences are MNHNY and SVGAGI (reference sequence). In DNA form, the CDR3 reads TGTGCCAGCAGTTACTCGACAGGGGAGGTGACCCAGTACTTC. Translated: CASSYSTGEVTQYF.

This chain connects TRBV5-1 to TRBJ1-4; D unresolved. The V end was cut by 0 bases, the J end by 8 bases, with 8 bases between. Germline V gene lookup returns CDR1 SGHRS and CDR2 YFSETQ. There are 13 residues in the CDR3. The CDR3 sequence: CASSLEGLEKLFF. The CDR3 nucleotides read TGCGCCAGCAGCTTGGAAGGTTTGGAAAAACTGTTTTTT.

The chain recombines TRBV11-3 with TRBJ2-6, with 10 positions matching TRBD2. The V gene end was trimmed by 7 bases and the J gene end by 3 bases; junction bases not matched to a gene: 9. Per the germline V gene, CDR1 is SGHNT and CDR2 is YENEEA. The CDR3 runs to 17 residues. CDR3 sequence reads: CASNKSGRAGGANVLTF. The DNA of the CDR3 is TGTGCCAGCAACAAGAGCGGGAGGGCCGGTGGGGCCAACGTCCTGACTTTC.